These 20 T cell receptor beta chains came from one sample sequenced in a study of T cell repertoires in cytomegalovirus infection. MiXCR was run by TCRdb on the reads, yielding one entry per CDR3 protein. The sample shows hundreds of thousands of distinct CDR3 sequences, 32% of them seen only once. These receptors' targets are unknown. The sequencing here drew on cultured CD8+ T cells from PBMCs, taken from culture after CMV antigen stimulation. The receptors were gathered from a human donor in good health (CMV status not recorded). Some clones in this sample may be carry-over from other donors' samples.

This sequence joins TRBV7-9 and TRBJ2-3; 9 nucleotides agree with TRBD2. CDR1 and CDR2 from the germline V gene are SEHNR and FQNEAQ (reference sequence). The CDR3 loop spans 18 amino acids. Losses at the gene ends were 5 bases for V and 5 bases for J; bases not matched to a gene: 17. CDR3 in DNA: TGTGCCAGCAGCCAGCTAGCGGGGATCATCTGGGGGCAAGATACGCAGTATTTT. It encodes CASSQLAGIIWGQDTQYF. Full variable domain (rest looked up from reference TRBV7-9 and TRBJ2-3): DTGVSQNPRHKITKRGQNVTFRCDPISEHNRLYWYRQTLGQGPEFLTYFQNEAQLEKSRLLSDRFSAERPKGSFSTLEIQRTEQGDSAMYLCASSQLAGIIWGQDTQYFGPGTRLTVL.

This clonotype is a singleton in its sample. The CDR3 loop is CATSPRGVANTEAFF. The CDR3 DNA follows: TGTGCCACCAGCCCAAGAGGCGTGGCGAACACTGAAGCTTTCTTT. The J gene is TRBJ1-1, the V gene TRBV15; D is unresolved. V was cut by 5 bases and J by 1 base, with 14 bases left in between. Germline assignment: CDR1 LNHNV and CDR2 YYDKDF (reference sequence). CDR3 length: 15 residues.

This rearrangement joins TRBV18 to TRBJ2-3, with D perhaps TRBD1 or TRBD2 (5 bases each). Trimming took 0 bases from V and 2 from J, leaving 12 bases between them. Germline CDR1 and CDR2: KGHSH and LQKENI. This CDR3 region has 16 residues. CDR3 protein: CASSPPAGASTDTQYF. In DNA form, the CDR3 reads TGTGCCAGCTCACCACCTGCCGGGGCCTCCACAGATACGCAGTATTTT.

A single count supports this clonotype. The CDR3: CASRAGSASGANVLTF. The CDR3 DNA reads TGTGCCAGCAGAGCCGGCAGCGCCTCTGGGGCCAACGTCCTGACTTTC. V and J are TRBV6-8 and TRBJ2-6, with D unresolved. V was clipped by 6 bases and J by 0 bases, with 12 bases between them. This CDR3 has 16 amino acids. The germline gives CDR1 MNHGY, CDR2 SAAAGT.

This clonotype was seen a few times. The chain is built from TRBV2 and TRBJ1-1, with D possibly TRBD1 on 5 matching bases. Per germline, CDR1 SNHLY and CDR2 FYNNEI. V lost 8 bases and J 10 bases, leaving 23 bases between the germline ends. CDR3 length equals 14 residues. CDR3 amino acids: CASQGRPIPMGAFF. The CDR3 DNA is TGTGCCAGCCAGGGACGGCCGATACCTATGGGAGCTTTCTTT.

The chain couples TRBV27 to TRBJ2-5; tentatively, D is TRBD1 or TRBD2 (5 bases each). The germline V gene encodes CDR1 MNHEY and CDR2 SMNVEV (reference sequence). This CDR3 has 15 residues. Between the trimmed V and J ends, which lost 3 bases and 1 base, there was a span of 12 bases. This CDR3 reads CASSFLIGGQETQYF. CDR3 DNA sequence: TGTGCCAGCAGTTTCCTTATTGGGGGCCAAGAGACCCAGTACTTC.

This clonotype was counted at least ten times. V and J are TRBV7-6 and TRBJ1-5; D not certain. CDR3 length: 15 amino acids. Germline CDR1 is SGHVS and CDR2 is FNYEAQ. With 5 bases removed from V and 6 bases from J, the gap between germline ends came to 17 bases. Here the CDR3 DNA reads TGTGCCAGCAGCCCTACTCGTTACAAAACTCAGCCCCAGCATTTT. Amino acids: CASSPTRYKTQPQHF.

The chain recombines TRBV29-1 with TRBJ2-7; 7 bases line up with TRBD2. From germline, CDR1 is SQVTM and CDR2 ANQGSEA. CDR3 size: 16 residues. J lost 1 base, V lost 6 bases, and 15 bases had no gene match. The CDR3 loop reads CSVWGGADPSSYEQYF. The CDR3, as DNA: TGCAGCGTCTGGGGGGGAGCGGACCCCAGTTCCTACGAGCAGTACTTC.

This chain connects TRBV20-1 to TRBJ2-1; either TRBD1 or TRBD2 may supply D (5 bases each). This CDR3 contains 18 residues. The V end was cut by 4 bases, the J end by 4 bases, with 26 bases between. The germline V gene encodes CDR1 DFQATT and CDR2 SNEGSKA (reference sequence). The chain's CDR3 is CSAITRDPWGSSYNEQFF. As DNA, the CDR3 is TGCAGTGCTATTACCCGGGACCCCTGGGGGTCGTCATACAATGAGCAGTTCTTC.

This clonotype has a handful of counts. The chain is built from TRBV11-1 and TRBJ1-5; D is possibly TRBD1 (5 bases). The CDR3 covers 13 residues. Trimming cost V 1 base and J 9 bases, with 10 bases left between them. Germline lookup yields CDR1 SGHAT and CDR2 FQDESV (reference sequence). CDR3 amino acids: CASSLGQGRPQHF. As DNA, the CDR3 is TGTGCCAGCAGCTTAGGGCAGGGACGGCCCCAGCATTTT.

This clonotype has only a few counts. The rearrangement joins TRBV4-2 to TRBJ2-1; TRBD2 aligns across 7 bases. Germline V gene lookup returns CDR1 LGHNA and CDR2 YNFKEQ. This CDR3 spans 16 amino acids. Unmatched junction bases numbered 4, after V lost 2 bases and J lost 0 bases. The CDR3, as DNA: TGTGCCAGCAGCCAACTCGGCGGGAGCTCCTACAATGAGCAGTTCTTC. Its translation is CASSQLGGSSYNEQFF.

The rearrangement uses TRBV29-1 and TRBJ2-7; D is possibly TRBD1 (6 bases). CDR3 length equals 14 residues. Trimming shortened V by 3 bases and J by 4 bases, and 16 bases separated the two germline ends. Germline V gene lookup returns CDR1 SQVTM and CDR2 ANQGSEA. This chain's CDR3 is CSVDLGAGVYEQYF. The CDR3 bases are TGCAGCGTTGATTTAGGGGCAGGGGTTTACGAGCAGTACTTC.

The genes are TRBV11-3 and TRBJ2-2; 9 bases match TRBD1. Germline CDR1 reads SGHNT; CDR2 reads YENEEA. Unmatched junction bases numbered 8, after V lost 7 bases and J lost 5 bases. This CDR3 comprises 15 residues. As DNA, the CDR3 is TGTGCCAGCACCCCGGGACAGGGCTTAACCGGGGAGCTGTTTTTT. This translates into CASTPGQGLTGELFF.

The J gene is TRBJ2-5, the V gene TRBV7-8, with 9 nucleotides matching TRBD2. This CDR3 is 18 amino acids long. The germline V gene has CDR1 SGHVS and CDR2 FQNEAQ. The V segment lost 5 bases and the J segment 7 bases; nucleotides outside the gene matches: 20. The CDR3 region is CASSIDGAGGLPLGTQYF. Written as DNA, the CDR3 is TGTGCCAGCAGCATCGATGGAGCGGGGGGTCTCCCACTAGGGACCCAGTACTTC.

V gene TRBV27 combines with J gene TRBJ1-2; no firm D call. The V end was cut by 0 bases, the J end by 7 bases, with 9 bases between. The germline V gene encodes CDR1 MNHEY and CDR2 SMNVEV (reference sequence). The CDR3 has 13 residues. The CDR3 nucleotides are TGTGCCAGCAGTTTATCCGGGCCGGGTGGCTACACCTTC. Protein product: CASSLSGPGGYTF.

This clonotype occurred many times. The chain recombines TRBV7-2 with TRBJ2-5; 14 bases are shared with TRBD2. Germline loops: CDR1 SGHTA, CDR2 FQGNSA. V dropped 6 bases and J dropped 2; count of bases not matched to a gene: 11. The CDR3 loop spans 18 amino acids. Here the CDR3 reads CASRNPTSGGAGQETQYF. As DNA, the CDR3 is TGTGCCAGCAGAAACCCGACTAGCGGGGGGGCCGGGCAAGAGACCCAGTACTTC.

The rearrangement uses TRBV18 and TRBJ2-1; possibly TRBD2 for D (6 bases). This CDR3 region has 13 residues. Germline V gene sequence: CDR1 KGHSH, CDR2 LQKENI. V lost 8 bases and J lost 8, with 16 bases in between. The CDR3 is CASTRLVGDEQFF. CDR3 nucleotide sequence: TGTGCCAGCACCCGACTAGTTGGCGATGAGCAGTTCTTC.

Only a few counts were recorded for this clonotype. This chain joins TRBV4-3 and TRBJ2-3; TRBD2 matches at 8 bases. Germline V gene data show CDR1 as LGHNA and CDR2 as YSLEER. After removal of 0 bases from V and 6 bases from J, the junction contained 8 bases not matched to a gene. This CDR3 has 16 amino acids. In DNA, the CDR3 is TGCGCCAGCAGCCAAGAACCAGCGGGGGTGCAGGATACGCAGTATTTT. It codes for CASSQEPAGVQDTQYF.

The chain uses TRBV6-2 or TRBV6-3 and TRBJ2-3; 7 bases map to TRBD2. Germline assignment: CDR1 MNHEY and CDR2 SVGEGT. The J segment lost 2 bases and the V segment lost 2 bases, leaving 13 bases of the junction unmatched. The CDR3 length is 18 residues. The CDR3 sequence is CASSYPIEAGENTDTQYF. CDR3 bases: TGTGCCAGCAGTTACCCTATAGAGGCGGGGGAAAACACAGATACGCAGTATTTT.

This clonotype was detected many times. V usage is TRBV7-2 and J usage is TRBJ2-3; unclear D gene. V gave up 0 bases and J gave up 4 bases, with 11 bases separating them. Germline V gene data show CDR1 as SGHTA and CDR2 as FQGNSA. CDR3 length: 15 amino acids. CDR3 coding DNA: TGTGCCAGCAGCTTAGCAGGACCGGTGGCAGATACGCAGTATTTT. Its protein is CASSLAGPVADTQYF.